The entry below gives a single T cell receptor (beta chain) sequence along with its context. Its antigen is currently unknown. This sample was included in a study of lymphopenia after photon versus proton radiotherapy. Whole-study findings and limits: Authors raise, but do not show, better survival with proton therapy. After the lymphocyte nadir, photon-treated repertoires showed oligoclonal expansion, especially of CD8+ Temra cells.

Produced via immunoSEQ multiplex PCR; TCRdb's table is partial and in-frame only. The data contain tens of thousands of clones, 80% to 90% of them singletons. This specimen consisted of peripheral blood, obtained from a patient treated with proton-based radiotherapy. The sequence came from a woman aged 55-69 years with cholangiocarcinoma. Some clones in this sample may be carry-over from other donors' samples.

CDR3 amino acids: CASRLGQGGYEQYF. The DNA for the CDR3 is TGCGCCAGCAGACTTGGACAGGGTGGCTACGAGCAGTACTTC. The chain recombines TRBV5-1 with TRBJ2-7; TRBD1 matches at 8 bases. Trimming cost V 5 bases and J 3 bases; bases outside gene matches: 7. This CDR3 has 14 residues. Germline V CDR1 and CDR2: SGHRS, YFSETQ.